The clone carrying this T cell receptor beta chain was detected only a few times. Its target is unknown. The record originates from a study of yellow fever vaccine responses in identical twins. Study-wide results and caveats: Each twin's T cell response to the vaccine was reported to look partly convergent and partly personalized.

TCRdb ran MiXCR on the RT-PCR reads and lists one entry per CDR3 protein. Of a few thousand distinct CDR3 sequences listed, 73% are singletons. Unmatched junction bases numbered 2, after V lost 0 bases and J lost 5 bases. CDR1 and CDR2 from the germline V gene are LGHNA and YNFKEQ. The CDR3 sequence is 16 residues long. This TCR derives from a woman aged 18 to 35 who received the yellow fever vaccine. Sequenced here: T cells from blood (PBMCs), unsorted or a sorted subset (not recorded which), sampled before or after yellow fever vaccination (not recorded which). This rearrangement joins TRBV4-2 to TRBJ2-1; TRBD2 matches at 12 bases. The CDR3 protein is CASSQDLAGGNNEQFF. The CDR3 region has the DNA TGTGCCAGCAGCCAAGATCTAGCGGGGGGGAACAATGAGCAGTTCTTC.